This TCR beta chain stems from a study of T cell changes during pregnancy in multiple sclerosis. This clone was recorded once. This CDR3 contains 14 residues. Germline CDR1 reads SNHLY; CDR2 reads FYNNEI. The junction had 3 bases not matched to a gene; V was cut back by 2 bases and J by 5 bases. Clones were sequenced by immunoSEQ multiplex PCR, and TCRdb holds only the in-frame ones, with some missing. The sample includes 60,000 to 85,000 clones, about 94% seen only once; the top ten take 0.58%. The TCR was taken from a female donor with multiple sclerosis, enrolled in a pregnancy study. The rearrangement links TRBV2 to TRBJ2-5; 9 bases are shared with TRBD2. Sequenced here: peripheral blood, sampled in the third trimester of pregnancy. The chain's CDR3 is CASSELAGWETQYF. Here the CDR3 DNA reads TGTGCCAGCAGTGAACTAGCGGGGTGGGAGACCCAGTACTTC.